This passage covers 29 T cell receptor beta chains from one sample sequenced in a study of ipilimumab plus nivolumab after autologous stem cell transplantation. Clones were read by immunoSEQ multiplex PCR, and TCRdb kept only the in-frame ones, dropping some. The table shows about 22,000 clones, with just under 75% occurring only once. The sequencing here drew on PBMCs, taken in a trial of ipilimumab plus nivolumab as post-transplant consolidation. The receptors originated from a male donor with diffuse large B-cell lymphoma.

The V call is TRBV4-1, the J call TRBJ2-5, with D possibly TRBD2 on 5 matching bases. There are 16 residues in the CDR3. Germline CDR1 and CDR2: MGHRA and YSYEKL. Trimming pared 4 bases from V and 5 bases from J, leaving 20 bases between. CDR3 in amino acids: CASSRTWTQARETQYF. In DNA, the CDR3 is TGCGCCAGCAGCCGGACTTGGACGCAAGCCCGGGAGACCCAGTACTTC.

This clone was counted between two and nine times. V and J are TRBV9 and TRBJ1-1; D is ambiguous. The CDR3 has 14 residues. V dropped 0 bases and J dropped 1 base, with 7 bases sitting between them. Germline V lookup: CDR1 SGDLS, CDR2 YYNGEE. CDR3 sequence reads: CASSVAAANTEAFF. CDR3 nucleotide sequence: TGTGCCAGCAGCGTAGCGGCAGCGAACACTGAAGCTTTCTTT. Filled out from reference TRBV9 and TRBJ1-1, the complete variable domain reads DSGVTQTPKHLITATGQRVTLRCSPRSGDLSVYWYQQSLDQGLQFLIQYYNGEERAKGNILERFSAQQFPDLHSELNLSSLELGDSALYFCASSVAAANTEAFFGQGTRLTVV.

As for this clone: Different DNA sequences within this sample yield the same CDR3. The rearrangement links TRBV7-6 to TRBJ2-1, with D hard to call. The V end lost 0 bases, the J end lost 0 bases, and 6 bases lay between the germline ends. Germline-derived CDR1 and CDR2 are SGHVS and FNYEAQ. The CDR3 loop spans 15 amino acids. CDR3: CASSLAGSSYNEQFF. The DNA of the CDR3 is TGTGCCAGCAGCTTAGCTGGATCCTCCTACAATGAGCAGTTCTTC.

This sequence joins TRBV2 and TRBJ2-6, with 7 bases that match TRBD1. Germline CDR1 is SNHLY and CDR2 is FYNNEI. Trimming cost V 7 bases and J 0 bases; bases outside gene matches: 6. CDR3 size: 16 residues. CDR3 DNA sequence: TGTGCCAGCATAACAGGGGCTGGCTCTGGGGCCAACGTCCTGACTTTC. Its translation is CASITGAGSGANVLTF.

The chain recombines TRBV2 with TRBJ1-1; D gene unclear. This CDR3 is 12 amino acids long. Trimming cost V 5 bases and J 1 base, with 5 bases left between them. Germline V lookup: CDR1 SNHLY, CDR2 FYNNEI. CDR3 sequence: CASSNWNTEAFF. DNA for the CDR3: TGTGCCAGCAGTAATTGGAACACTGAAGCTTTCTTT.

There are many counts of this clone. The gene calls are TRBV19 and TRBJ2-6, with D hard to call. The CDR3 totals 13 residues. The germline V gene has CDR1 LNHDA and CDR2 SQIVND (reference sequence). V dropped 7 bases and J dropped 1 base, with 5 bases sitting between them. The DNA for the CDR3 is TGTGCCAGTAAATGGTCTGGGGCCAACGTCCTGACTTTC. The encoded protein is CASKWSGANVLTF.

The J gene is TRBJ2-5, the V gene TRBV29-1, with 8 bases aligning to TRBD1. Matching the DNA end better, TRBJ2-7 makes the J call doubtful. The CDR3 runs to 12 residues. Germline V gives CDR1 SQVTM, CDR2 ANQGSEA. The CDR3 is CSVEDRAGEQYF. CDR3 bases: TGCAGCGTTGAGGACAGGGCGGGCGAGCAGTACTTC.

The chain links TRBV6-1 to TRBJ1-2; D is undetermined. The CDR3 is 15 residues long. CDR1 and CDR2 from the germline V gene are MNHNS and SASEGT. Trimming took off 6 bases at V and 4 bases at J, with 18 bases between the two ends. This CDR3 is CASSSRPETIYGYTF. The CDR3 DNA sequence: TGTGCCAGCAGCTCCCGACCAGAGACGATCTATGGCTACACCTTC.

The CDR3 sequence: CASSPSQGNTEAFF. CDR3 nucleotide sequence: TGTGCCAGCAGCCCCTCCCAGGGCAACACTGAAGCTTTCTTT. The V gene is TRBV5-4, the J gene TRBJ1-1; possibly TRBD1 for D (5 bases). Germline loops: CDR1 SGHNT, CDR2 YYREEE (reference sequence). The CDR3 runs 14 residues. Trimming pared 4 bases from V and 2 bases from J, leaving 12 bases between.

The CDR3 bases are TGTGCCAGCAGCTTCCCCCGAAGCGATGAGCAGTTCTTC. It yields the protein CASSFPRSDEQFF. The chain links TRBV7-8 to TRBJ2-1, with unresolved D. The CDR3 is 13 amino acids. The germline V gene has CDR1 SGHVS and CDR2 FQNEAQ. The V end lost 3 bases, the J end lost 8 bases, and 11 bases lay between the germline ends.

This chain joins TRBV6-6 and TRBJ1-3; D is unresolved. The germline V and J ends were trimmed by 0 bases and 0 bases, with 9 bases remaining between them. This CDR3 has 16 amino acids. CDR1 is MNHNY and CDR2 is SVGAGI in the germline V gene (reference sequence). The CDR3 bases are TGTGCCAGCAGTTACTCTTCAGGACCCTCTGGAAACACCATATATTTT. It is translated as CASSYSSGPSGNTIYF.

By its share, this clone is medium-sized. The J gene is TRBJ2-5, the V gene TRBV15, with 7 bases identical to TRBD1. The junction had 5 bases not matched to a gene; V was cut back by 2 bases and J by 2 bases. Germline V lookup: CDR1 LNHNV, CDR2 YYDKDF (reference sequence). The CDR3 spans 15 residues. CDR3 sequence reads: CATSRRGQPQETQYF. In DNA form, the CDR3 reads TGTGCCACCAGCAGAAGGGGACAGCCTCAAGAGACCCAGTACTTC. The entire variable domain, with the rest obtained from reference TRBV15 and TRBJ2-5, is as follows: DAMVIQNPRYQVTQFGKPVTLSCSQTLNHNVMYWYQQKSSQAPKLLFHYYDKDFNNEADTPDNFQSRRPNTSFCFLDIRSPGLGDTAMYLCATSRRGQPQETQYFGPGTRLLVL.

V usage is TRBV2 and J usage is TRBJ2-5; 12 nucleotides match TRBD2. The germline CDR1 and CDR2 sequences are SNHLY and FYNNEI. This CDR3 has 16 residues. With 2 bases clipped from V and 5 bases from J, the junction kept 6 bases outside the gene matches. CDR3 loop: CASSESTSGGSETQYF. The CDR3 region has the DNA TGTGCCAGCAGTGAATCTACTAGCGGGGGGTCGGAGACCCAGTACTTC.

The chain carries TRBV30 and TRBJ1-6; possible D gene TRBD1, 5 bases. The germline V gene has CDR1 GTSNPN and CDR2 SVGIG (reference sequence). The V and J ends lost 3 bases and 10 bases respectively, with 16 bases between them. The CDR3 sequence is 14 residues long. CDR3 sequence: CAWSRAGTESPLHF. The CDR3 DNA follows: TGTGCCTGGAGCCGGGCAGGGACGGAGTCACCCCTCCACTTT.

The genes are TRBV4-1 and TRBJ1-1; tentatively, D is TRBD1 (5 bases). The CDR3 is 15 amino acids. Trimming shortened V by 1 base and J by 6 bases, and 15 bases separated the two germline ends. Looked up from germline, CDR1 is MGHRA and CDR2 is YSYEKL. The CDR3 sequence: CASSQGLGRASEAFF. DNA for the CDR3: TGCGCCAGCAGCCAAGGTTTAGGCAGGGCTTCTGAAGCTTTCTTT.

This sequence joins TRBV2 and TRBJ2-3, with 8 bases aligning to TRBD2. Trimming took 5 bases from V and 1 from J; bases not matched to a gene: 5. The CDR3 extends over 15 amino acids. Germline V CDR1 and CDR2: SNHLY, FYNNEI. In nucleotides, the CDR3 is TGTGCCAGCAGTAGTAGCGGGGCCGGCACAGATACGCAGTATTTT. Translated, it gives CASSSSGAGTDTQYF.

The rearrangement links TRBV5-1 to TRBJ2-7; D not resolved. Between the trimmed V and J ends, which lost 0 bases and 1 base, there was a span of 8 bases. The CDR3 contains 14 residues. CDR1 SGHRS and CDR2 YFSETQ come from the germline V gene. CDR3 region: CASSLEIVSYEQYF. The CDR3 DNA follows: TGCGCCAGCAGCTTGGAGATAGTATCCTACGAGCAGTACTTC.

This clone was observed once. V and J are TRBV5-8 and TRBJ2-1; D is possibly TRBD1 or TRBD2 (6 bases each). The CDR3 length is 16 residues. V was trimmed by 0 bases and J by 0 bases, leaving 10 bases between them. CDR1 is SGHTS and CDR2 is YDEGEE in the germline V gene. DNA of the CDR3: TGTGCCAGCAGCTTGGCCGGGGGCAGCTCCTACAATGAGCAGTTCTTC. Translating gives CASSLAGGSSYNEQFF.

This clone was counted a few times. V is TRBV19 and J is TRBJ2-1, with a tentative D call TRBD1 (5 bases). The CDR3 is 15 residues long. CDR1 is LNHDA and CDR2 is SQIVND in the germline V gene (reference sequence). The germline V and J ends were trimmed by 4 bases and 5 bases, with 15 bases remaining between them. The CDR3 reads CASSRQTQVDNEQFF. The CDR3 DNA is TGTGCCAGTAGTAGACAAACACAGGTCGACAATGAGCAGTTCTTC.

The rearrangement joins TRBV19 to TRBJ2-1; weak D call: TRBD1 (5 bases). Trimming removed 1 base from V and 0 bases from J, with 10 bases in between. The CDR3 contains 16 residues. Germline-derived CDR1 and CDR2 are LNHDA and SQIVND (reference sequence). For the CDR3, the DNA is TGTGCCAGTAGTATAGTTCCCAGGGACTCCTACAATGAGCAGTTCTTC. Amino acid sequence: CASSIVPRDSYNEQFF.

The chain combines TRBV2 with TRBJ1-3; D gene uncertain. This CDR3 has 15 residues. V dropped 1 base and J dropped 4 bases, with 11 bases sitting between them. Looked up from germline, CDR1 is SNHLY and CDR2 is FYNNEI. CDR3 coding DNA: TGTGCCAGCAGTGAAGACGGGATAAGGGGAAACACCATATATTTT. This translates into CASSEDGIRGNTIYF.

The chain is built from TRBV4-1 and TRBJ2-1; 10 nucleotides align to TRBD2. V gave up 5 bases and J gave up 10 bases; unmatched junction bases: 11. The CDR3 sequence is 15 residues long. CDR1 is MGHRA and CDR2 is YSYEKL in the germline V gene. In nucleotides, the CDR3 is TGCGCCAGCAGCGAGGGACTAGCGCTTTTAGGAGAGCAGTTCTTC. Its protein product is CASSEGLALLGEQFF.

This clone was picked up a small number of times. V and J are TRBV16 and TRBJ2-3; D is unresolved. The CDR3 consists of 13 residues. Germline CDR1 and CDR2: KGHSY and FQNENV. V lost 2 bases to trimming and J lost 6 bases, with 9 bases between them. The CDR3 DNA sequence: TGTGCCAGCAGCCAACCGGAAACTGATACGCAGTATTTT. Residues: CASSQPETDTQYF.

V usage is TRBV11-3 and J usage is TRBJ2-7, with no clear D. The CDR3 extends over 14 amino acids. The germline CDR1 and CDR2 sequences are SGHNT and YENEEA. V was clipped by 0 bases and J by 2 bases, with 8 bases between them. The CDR3 DNA reads TGTGCCAGCAGCTTAGAGCTGTCTACCTACGAGCAGTACTTC. It yields the protein CASSLELSTYEQYF.

The chain joins TRBV4-1 to TRBJ2-1; 7 bases are a match to TRBD2. CDR1 and CDR2 (germline): MGHRA, YSYEKL. The CDR3 contains 15 residues. V shed 3 bases and J 5 bases; nucleotides not matched to a gene: 7. CDR3 amino acids: CASSHPGLADNEQFF. Written as DNA, the CDR3 is TGCGCCAGCAGCCACCCCGGGCTAGCGGACAATGAGCAGTTCTTC.

This clone was detected a few times. The CDR3 nucleotides read TGTGCCAGCAGCCCCCGGGACAGGGGATACAATGAGCAGTTCTTC. Translation gives CASSPRDRGYNEQFF. The chain is built from TRBV5-4 and TRBJ2-1; TRBD1 matches 10 bases. Germline CDR1 SGHNT, CDR2 YYREEE (reference sequence). The CDR3 contains 15 residues. V was clipped by 4 bases and J by 4 bases; unmatched bases: 5. The variable domain in full, completed from reference TRBV5-4 and TRBJ2-1, reads ETGVTQSPTHLIKTRGQQVTLRCSSQSGHNTVSWYQQALGQGPQFIFQYYREEENGRGNFPPRFSGLQFPNYSSELNVNALELDDSALYLCASSPRDRGYNEQFFGPGTRLTVL.

This chain links TRBV5-1 with TRBJ1-6; D not resolved. Per the germline V gene, CDR1 is SGHRS and CDR2 is YFSETQ. Trimming took off 5 bases at V and 10 bases at J, with 16 bases between the two ends. The CDR3 is made up of 14 amino acids. CDR3 in DNA: TGCGCCAGCAGTCCGACAAACACCGAATCACCCCTCCACTTT. Translated, it gives CASSPTNTESPLHF.

On this clone itself: Other DNA sequences in the same sample also yield this CDR3. This chain uses TRBV2 with TRBJ1-1; D remains unclear. This CDR3 spans 13 amino acids. Trimming removed 1 base at V and 2 bases at J, with 5 bases between. Per the germline V gene, CDR1 is SNHLY and CDR2 is FYNNEI. CDR3 coding DNA: TGTGCCAGCAGTGAAGTGGAAAACACTGAAGCTTTCTTT. It encodes CASSEVENTEAFF.

The V gene is TRBV7-6, the J gene TRBJ2-5; 13 bases are a match to TRBD2. The CDR3 totals 16 residues. V shed 5 bases, J shed 5 bases, and the junction held 8 bases outside the gene matches. Germline CDR1 SGHVS, CDR2 FNYEAQ. In nucleotides, the CDR3 is TGTGCCAGCAGCCCTGCACTAGCGGGGGGGCGGGAGACCCAGTACTTC. Protein: CASSPALAGGRETQYF.